This TCR beta chain was identified in a study of spatial heterogeneity in lung cancer. About the study: Consistently, beta-chain sequences turned up in larger numbers than alpha-chain sequences did. Points from the study as a whole: Among blood samples, ubiquitous expanded tumor TCRs appeared more at resection than at follow-up.

The presence of a unique molecular identifier marked each TCR cDNA molecule. TCRdb redid the calling of the 5' RACE reads with MiXCR, one entry per CDR3 protein. Altogether about 50,000 distinct CDR3 sequences are present, 7.6% being singletons, with the ten largest covering 10% to 15%. This clonotype showed up many times. Its antigen is not known. Time point denoted: sample taken at primary tumor resection. No cell sorting; template was whole RNA from tumor, lung tissue or PBMC. Samples came from roughly 72 TRACERx patients with untreated early-stage lung cancer. Here the sequenced sample was PBMCs, taken at surgery. This TCR was sampled from a female donor with early-stage non-small cell lung cancer.

DNA of the CDR3: TGTGCCAGTAGTATCACGGCGATGGGGGCTGGGGCCAACGTCCTGACTTTC. It is translated as CASSITAMGAGANVLTF. The rearrangement joins TRBV19 to TRBJ2-6, with D perhaps assigned TRBD1 or TRBD2 (5 bases each). Trimming cost V 3 bases and J 2 bases, with 14 bases left between them. This CDR3 spans 17 amino acids. The germline gives CDR1 LNHDA, CDR2 SQIVND (reference sequence).